Listed below are T cell receptor beta chains from one sample, sequenced in a study of human T cells and chemical hapten exposure. MiXCR, applied by TCRdb to the RACE reads, yields one record per CDR3 protein. This sample has 75,000 to 100,000 distinct CDR3 sequences, with around 11% found just once. The sequencing here drew on whole blood, taken in connection with sensitization to the hapten diphenylcyclopropenone (DPC). Receptor source: a middle-aged woman with alopecia areata. Some clones in this sample may be carry-over from other donors' samples. Each CDR3 is given with its conserved first and last residue. A D gene is named only where the DNA matches it firmly. Not every row has a clone size; where given, it reads once, few, many or a size class.

cdr3_aa: CSVVWGRRDSPRDTQYF
cdr3_nt: TGCAGCGTTGTGTGGGGGAGACGGGACAGCCCCAGGGATACGCAGTATTTT
v_call: TRBV29-1
clone_size: few
j_call: TRBJ2-3
d_call: TRBD1

cdr3_aa: CASSLRGKETQYF
cdr3_nt: TGTGCCAGCAGCCTACGGGGGAAAGAGACCCAGTACTTC
v_call: TRBV9
clone_size: .
j_call: TRBJ2-5
d_call: .

cdr3_aa: CASSLTGGRQDTQYF
cdr3_nt: TGTGCCAGCAGCTTAACAGGGGGCAGGCAAGATACGCAGTATTTT
v_call: TRBV7-3
clone_size: many
j_call: TRBJ2-3
d_call: TRBD1

cdr3_aa: CASSLAPPNEQFF
cdr3_nt: TGTGCCAGCAGTCTAGCTCCCCCCAATGAGCAGTTCTTC
v_call: TRBV7-2
clone_size: few
j_call: TRBJ2-1
d_call: .

cdr3_aa: CASPPRAPYNEQFF
cdr3_nt: TGTGCCAGCCCCCCGCGGGCCCCCTACAATGAGCAGTTCTTC
v_call: TRBV27
clone_size: few
j_call: TRBJ2-1
d_call: .

cdr3_aa: CAISAQDNSPLHF
cdr3_nt: TGTGCCATCAGTGCACAGGATAATTCACCCCTCCACTTT
v_call: TRBV10-3
clone_size: few
j_call: TRBJ1-6
d_call: .

cdr3_aa: CASSSTSGRAWADTQYF
cdr3_nt: TGTGCCAGCAGCTCTACTAGCGGGAGGGCCTGGGCAGATACGCAGTATTTT
v_call: TRBV7-6
clone_size: .
j_call: TRBJ2-3
d_call: TRBD2

cdr3_aa: CASSLAGTGAHEQYF
cdr3_nt: TGTGCCAGCAGTCTTGCCGGGACAGGGGCCCACGAGCAGTACTTC
v_call: TRBV28
clone_size: few
j_call: TRBJ2-7
d_call: TRBD1

cdr3_aa: CAWSLAKEEQYF
cdr3_nt: TGTGCCTGGAGTCTAGCGAAGGAGGAGCAGTACTTC
v_call: TRBV30
clone_size: few
j_call: TRBJ2-7
d_call: .

cdr3_aa: CATSDPGTGTGELFF
cdr3_nt: TGTGCCACCAGTGATCCTGGGACCGGGACCGGGGAGCTGTTTTTT
v_call: TRBV24-1
clone_size: few
j_call: TRBJ2-2
d_call: .

cdr3_aa: CSGDPSTDTQYF
cdr3_nt: TGCAGCGGGGACCCCAGCACAGATACGCAGTATTTT
v_call: TRBV29-1
clone_size: .
j_call: TRBJ2-3
d_call: .

cdr3_aa: CASSLGVQPQHF
cdr3_nt: TGTGCCAGCAGCTTAGGGGTTCAGCCCCAGCATTTT
v_call: TRBV7-9
clone_size: .
j_call: TRBJ1-5
d_call: .

cdr3_aa: CASSGDWRDLNTGELFF
cdr3_nt: TGTGCCAGCAGTGGGGACTGGAGAGATCTGAACACCGGGGAGCTGTTTTTT
v_call: TRBV6-2/TRBV6-3
clone_size: .
j_call: TRBJ2-2
d_call: .

cdr3_aa: CASSVDRLTGELFF
cdr3_nt: TGTGCCAGCAGCGTCGACAGACTCACCGGGGAGCTGTTTTTT
v_call: TRBV11-2
clone_size: .
j_call: TRBJ2-2
d_call: .

cdr3_aa: CASSPGSGAAQPQHF
cdr3_nt: TGCGCCAGCAGCCCCGGGTCAGGGGCGGCTCAGCCCCAGCATTTT
v_call: TRBV4-3
clone_size: few
j_call: TRBJ1-5
d_call: .

cdr3_aa: CASSRGTSGSDEQFF
cdr3_nt: TGTGCCAGCTCAAGAGGGACTAGCGGGAGCGATGAGCAGTTCTTC
v_call: TRBV18
clone_size: .
j_call: TRBJ2-1
d_call: TRBD2

cdr3_aa: CATSEGYEQYF
cdr3_nt: TGTGCCACCAGTGAAGGGTACGAGCAGTACTTC
v_call: TRBV24-1
clone_size: many
j_call: TRBJ2-7
d_call: .

cdr3_aa: CASQRWGNQPQHF
cdr3_nt: TGTGCCAGCCAGAGGTGGGGCAATCAGCCCCAGCATTTT
v_call: TRBV6-6
clone_size: few
j_call: TRBJ1-5
d_call: .

cdr3_aa: CASRTGSIDEQFF
cdr3_nt: TGTGCCAGCAGAACAGGGAGTATCGATGAGCAGTTCTTC
v_call: TRBV28
clone_size: .
j_call: TRBJ2-1
d_call: .

cdr3_aa: CASRTLREAQHF
cdr3_nt: TGTGCCAGTAGAACCCTCAGGGAAGCCCAGCATTTT
v_call: TRBV19
clone_size: few
j_call: TRBJ1-5
d_call: .

cdr3_aa: CAMRGDSYEQYF
cdr3_nt: TGTGCCATGAGAGGGGATTCCTACGAGCAGTACTTC
v_call: TRBV10-3
clone_size: few
j_call: TRBJ2-7
d_call: .

cdr3_aa: CASSHGTDNTGELFF
cdr3_nt: TGTGCCAGCAGCCACGGGACAGACAACACCGGGGAGCTGTTTTTT
v_call: TRBV7-2
clone_size: many
j_call: TRBJ2-2
d_call: TRBD1

cdr3_aa: CASSSQGANYGYTF
cdr3_nt: TGCGCCAGCAGCTCTCAGGGTGCTAACTATGGCTACACCTTC
v_call: TRBV5-1
clone_size: .
j_call: TRBJ1-2
d_call: .

cdr3_aa: CASTWGDSPLHF
cdr3_nt: TGTGCCAGCACTTGGGGAGATTCACCCCTCCACTTT
v_call: TRBV6-2/TRBV6-3
clone_size: .
j_call: TRBJ1-6
d_call: .

cdr3_aa: CASKRQSMNTEAFF
cdr3_nt: TGTGCCAGCAAACGACAGTCCATGAACACTGAAGCTTTCTTT
v_call: TRBV6-1
clone_size: few
j_call: TRBJ1-1
d_call: .

cdr3_aa: CASSLSSGRAEYF
cdr3_nt: TGTGCCAGCAGTTTGAGTAGCGGGAGGGCGGAGTACTTC
v_call: TRBV12-3/TRBV12-4
clone_size: few
j_call: TRBJ2-7
d_call: TRBD2

cdr3_aa: CASSDAGTGAYEQYF
cdr3_nt: TGTGCCAGCAGTGACGCCGGGACAGGAGCCTACGAGCAGTACTTC
v_call: TRBV6-2/TRBV6-3
clone_size: .
j_call: TRBJ2-7
d_call: TRBD1

cdr3_aa: CATYNEQFF
cdr3_nt: TGTGCTACTTACAATGAGCAGTTCTTC
v_call: TRBV7-7
clone_size: many
j_call: TRBJ2-1
d_call: .

cdr3_aa: CASSPPSHANYGYTF
cdr3_nt: TGTGCCAGCTCACCACCCTCACACGCTAACTATGGCTACACCTTC
v_call: TRBV18
clone_size: .
j_call: TRBJ1-2
d_call: .

cdr3_aa: CSVAYGTGRNTEAFF
cdr3_nt: TGCAGCGTTGCTTACGGGACAGGCCGGAACACTGAAGCTTTCTTT
v_call: TRBV29-1
clone_size: .
j_call: TRBJ1-1
d_call: TRBD1

cdr3_aa: CASSYSMYEQYF
cdr3_nt: TGTGCCAGCAGTTACAGTATGTACGAGCAGTACTTC
v_call: TRBV28
clone_size: .
j_call: TRBJ2-7
d_call: .

cdr3_aa: CASEWGPQLNYGYTF
cdr3_nt: TGCGCCAGCGAATGGGGACCGCAGCTTAACTATGGCTACACCTTC
v_call: TRBV5-1
clone_size: .
j_call: TRBJ1-2
d_call: .

cdr3_aa: CASSLQGQNTGELFF
cdr3_nt: TGTGCCAGCTCACTTCAGGGACAGAACACCGGGGAGCTGTTTTTT
v_call: TRBV18
clone_size: .
j_call: TRBJ2-2
d_call: .

cdr3_aa: CASSLGGLANEQFF
cdr3_nt: TGCGCCAGCAGCTTGGGGGGACTAGCCAATGAGCAGTTCTTC
v_call: TRBV5-1
clone_size: .
j_call: TRBJ2-1
d_call: TRBD2

cdr3_aa: CASGGDRGDLSGANVLTF
cdr3_nt: TGCGCCAGCGGGGGTGACAGGGGCGATCTCTCTGGGGCCAACGTCCTGACTTTC
v_call: TRBV10-1
clone_size: few
j_call: TRBJ2-6
d_call: TRBD1

cdr3_aa: CASNFLTDRARDTQYF
cdr3_nt: TGTGCCAGCAATTTTTTAACGGACAGGGCCAGAGATACGCAGTATTTT
v_call: TRBV4-2
clone_size: .
j_call: TRBJ2-3
d_call: TRBD1

cdr3_aa: CASSLGNRDGGTDTQYF
cdr3_nt: TGTGCCAGCTCACTGGGAAACCGGGACGGAGGCACAGATACGCAGTATTTT
v_call: TRBV18
clone_size: many
j_call: TRBJ2-3
d_call: .

cdr3_aa: CSARGGRANTEAFF
cdr3_nt: TGCAGTGCTAGGGGTGGCAGGGCGAACACTGAAGCTTTCTTT
v_call: TRBV20-1
clone_size: .
j_call: TRBJ1-1
d_call: .

cdr3_aa: CASSYKTSAYNEQFF
cdr3_nt: TGTGCCAGCAGTTACAAGACTAGCGCCTACAATGAGCAGTTCTTC
v_call: TRBV6-5
clone_size: many
j_call: TRBJ2-1
d_call: TRBD2

cdr3_aa: CASSTSYNEQFF
cdr3_nt: TGTGCCAGCAGCACCTCCTACAATGAGCAGTTCTTC
v_call: TRBV9
clone_size: .
j_call: TRBJ2-1
d_call: .

cdr3_aa: CASSLDNWADTQYF
cdr3_nt: TGTGCCAGCAGCTTAGATAACTGGGCAGATACGCAGTATTTT
v_call: TRBV11-3
clone_size: few
j_call: TRBJ2-3
d_call: .

cdr3_aa: CASSSSQGTREAFF
cdr3_nt: TGTGCCAGCAGCTCCTCCCAGGGGACAAGAGAAGCTTTCTTT
v_call: TRBV7-3
clone_size: .
j_call: TRBJ1-1
d_call: .

cdr3_aa: CASSYRLGGRSTDTQYF
cdr3_nt: TGTGCCAGCAGTTACCGGTTGGGCGGGAGAAGCACAGATACGCAGTATTTT
v_call: TRBV6-5
clone_size: few
j_call: TRBJ2-3
d_call: TRBD2

cdr3_aa: CASSQSPGTSGNTGELFF
cdr3_nt: TGTGCCAGCAGCCAAAGCCCGGGGACTAGCGGGAACACCGGGGAGCTGTTTTTT
v_call: TRBV4-2
clone_size: .
j_call: TRBJ2-2
d_call: TRBD2

cdr3_aa: CSARVTGELFF
cdr3_nt: TGCAGTGCTAGAGTCACCGGGGAGCTGTTTTTT
v_call: TRBV20-1
clone_size: few
j_call: TRBJ2-2
d_call: .

cdr3_aa: CASSERTASLADTQYF
cdr3_nt: TGTGCCAGCAGCGAGAGGACAGCGTCCTTAGCAGATACGCAGTATTTT
v_call: TRBV9
clone_size: many
j_call: TRBJ2-3
d_call: .

cdr3_aa: CASSSVPTGEAFF
cdr3_nt: TGTGCCAGCAGTTCCGTGCCCACTGGTGAAGCTTTCTTT
v_call: TRBV7-3
clone_size: few
j_call: TRBJ1-1
d_call: .

cdr3_aa: CATRETGTDTQYF
cdr3_nt: TGCGCCACCCGGGAGACCGGCACAGATACGCAGTATTTT
v_call: TRBV5-1
clone_size: .
j_call: TRBJ2-3
d_call: .

cdr3_aa: CASSQGPGRVLDTQYF
cdr3_nt: TGCGCCAGCAGCCAAGGTCCCGGCAGGGTCTTGGATACGCAGTATTTT
v_call: TRBV4-3
clone_size: .
j_call: TRBJ2-3
d_call: .

cdr3_aa: CASSLFAAGANVLTF
cdr3_nt: TGTGCCAGCAGTTTGTTCGCTGCTGGGGCCAACGTCCTGACTTTC
v_call: TRBV28
clone_size: .
j_call: TRBJ2-6
d_call: .

cdr3_aa: CASSFSGQDNEQFF
cdr3_nt: TGTGCCAGCAGTTTTTCTGGGCAAGACAATGAGCAGTTCTTC
v_call: TRBV12-3/TRBV12-4
clone_size: .
j_call: TRBJ2-1
d_call: .

cdr3_aa: CASSLGTGRYNEQFF
cdr3_nt: TGTGCCAGCTCACTCGGGACAGGGCGGTACAATGAGCAGTTCTTC
v_call: TRBV18
clone_size: .
j_call: TRBJ2-1
d_call: TRBD1

cdr3_aa: CASSFPLGELFF
cdr3_nt: TGTGCCAGCAGCTTCCCCCTCGGGGAGCTGTTTTTT
v_call: TRBV7-2
clone_size: .
j_call: TRBJ2-2
d_call: .

cdr3_aa: CASSKGGSRNEQFF
cdr3_nt: TGTGCCAGTAGTAAGGGCGGGAGCCGCAATGAGCAGTTCTTC
v_call: TRBV19
clone_size: few
j_call: TRBJ2-1
d_call: TRBD2